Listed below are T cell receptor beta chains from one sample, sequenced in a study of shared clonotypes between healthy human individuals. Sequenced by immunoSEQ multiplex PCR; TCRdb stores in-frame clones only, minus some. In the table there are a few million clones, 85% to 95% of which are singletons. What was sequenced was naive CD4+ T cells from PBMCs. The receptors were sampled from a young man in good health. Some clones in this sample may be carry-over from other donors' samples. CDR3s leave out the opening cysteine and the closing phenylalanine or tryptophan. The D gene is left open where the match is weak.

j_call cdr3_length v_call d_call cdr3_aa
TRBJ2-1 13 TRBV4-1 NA ASSHGGRSGNEQF
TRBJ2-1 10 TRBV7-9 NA ASRSRGYEQF
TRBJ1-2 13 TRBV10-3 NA AISEPDRIGNGYT
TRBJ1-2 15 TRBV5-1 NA ASSFLWTGKEGYGYT
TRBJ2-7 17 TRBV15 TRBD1 ATSRTIKRQGKGSYEQY
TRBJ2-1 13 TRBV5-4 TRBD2 ASSLGGAGNNEQF
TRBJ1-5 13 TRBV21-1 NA ASSSSDRANQPQH
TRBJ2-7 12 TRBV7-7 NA ASSLGRHSYEQY
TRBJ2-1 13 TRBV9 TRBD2 ASSVGGSAYNEQF
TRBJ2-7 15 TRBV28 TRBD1 ASSLRDRELLVYEQY
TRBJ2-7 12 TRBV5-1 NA ASSLQQNSYEQY
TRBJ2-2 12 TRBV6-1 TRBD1 ASSGQGSTGELF
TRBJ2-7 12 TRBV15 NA ATSPLNRRYEQY
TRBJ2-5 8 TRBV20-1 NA SAFTETQY
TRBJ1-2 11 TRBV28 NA ASDGVMNYGYT
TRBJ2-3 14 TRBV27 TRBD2 ASSEDGRATTDTQY
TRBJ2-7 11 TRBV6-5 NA ASSQGSAYEQY
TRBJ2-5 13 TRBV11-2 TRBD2 ASSLIAGMVETQY
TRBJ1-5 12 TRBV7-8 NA ASSLVEVGQPQH
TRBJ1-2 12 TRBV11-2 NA ASSLGLKDYGYT
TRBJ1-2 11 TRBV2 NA ASSDSLNYGYT
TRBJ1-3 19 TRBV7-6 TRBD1 ASSSIVLGRITRGPGNTIY
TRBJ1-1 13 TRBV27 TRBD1 ASRPSTGRRTEAF
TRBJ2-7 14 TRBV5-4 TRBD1 ASSWGLGQGLREQY
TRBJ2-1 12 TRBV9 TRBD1 ASSAQGAYNEQF
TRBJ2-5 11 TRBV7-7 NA ASSLDRQETQY
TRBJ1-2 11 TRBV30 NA AWSPSWLGGYT
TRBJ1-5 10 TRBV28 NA ASSLEVPPQH
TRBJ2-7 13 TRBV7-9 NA ASSSYRESSYEQY
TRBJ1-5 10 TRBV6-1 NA ASRSGGQPQH
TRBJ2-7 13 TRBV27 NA ASGLGAGYSYEQY
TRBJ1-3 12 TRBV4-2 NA ASSQTGSGNTIY
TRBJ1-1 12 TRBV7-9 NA ASSLVAVGTEAF
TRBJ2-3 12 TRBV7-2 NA ASSFGLSTDTQY
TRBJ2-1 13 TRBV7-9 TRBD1 ASTLRTGPYNEQF
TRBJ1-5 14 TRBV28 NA ASSLVSRGGNQPQH